Below, 24 T cell receptor beta chains from the same sample are listed, as sequenced in a study of blood T cell repertoires in COVID-19. Libraries were prepared by immunoSEQ multiplex PCR; TCRdb keeps only in-frame clonotypes and omits some of them. In the table there are roughly 150,000 clones, 80% to 90% of which are singletons. Specimen: peripheral blood. The receptors stem from a man between 18 and 35 years old with COVID-19, enrolled during active disease.

As for this clone: This CDR3 is also generated by other DNA sequences in the sample. This chain joins TRBV4-3 and TRBJ1-1, with TRBD1 as a possible D gene (5 bases). This CDR3 region has 15 residues. Germline lookup yields CDR1 LGHNA and CDR2 YSLEER. V was cut by 0 bases and J by 2 bases, with 10 bases left in between. The CDR3 bases are TGCGCCAGCAGCCAAGATGGGGGAGGAAACACTGAAGCTTTCTTT. Amino acid sequence: CASSQDGGGNTEAFF.

This chain connects TRBV7-9 to TRBJ2-5; 9 nucleotides line up with TRBD2. CDR3 length: 14 amino acids. Germline V CDR1 and CDR2: SEHNR, FQNEAQ (reference sequence). V lost 4 bases, J lost 1 base, and 1 base stayed unmatched. The CDR3 protein is CASSSSGTQETQYF. The CDR3 nucleotides read TGTGCCAGCAGCTCTAGCGGGACCCAAGAGACCCAGTACTTC. The complete variable domain, with remaining parts taken from reference TRBV7-9 and TRBJ2-5, reads DTGVSQNPRHKITKRGQNVTFRCDPISEHNRLYWYRQTLGQGPEFLTYFQNEAQLEKSRLLSDRFSAERPKGSFSTLEIQRTEQGDSAMYLCASSSSGTQETQYFGPGTRLLVL.

V gene TRBV6-5 combines with J gene TRBJ2-7; 8 nucleotides align to TRBD1. The V and J ends lost 6 bases and 2 bases, in that order; junction bases with no gene match: 9. The CDR3 totals 15 residues. CDR1 MNHEY and CDR2 SVGAGI come from the germline V gene. CDR3 sequence (DNA): TGTGCCAGCAGACAGACAGGGGAGTTAACCTACGAGCAGTACTTC. This translates into CASRQTGELTYEQYF.

The chain employs TRBV13 and TRBJ2-1; possible D gene TRBD2, 6 bases. This CDR3 region has 17 residues. V gave up 5 bases and J gave up 0 bases, with 17 bases separating them. Germline V gene sequence: CDR1 PRHDT, CDR2 FYEKMQ (reference sequence). CDR3 DNA sequence: TGTGCCAGCAGCCCTTCGTTTCGGGACTCCTCCTACAATGAGCAGTTCTTC. Amino acids: CASSPSFRDSSYNEQFF.

The rearrangement links TRBV28 to TRBJ1-1; no reliable D call. The CDR3 is 11 amino acids. Germline loops: CDR1 MDHEN, CDR2 SYDVKM. V dropped 3 bases and J dropped 11 bases, with 10 bases sitting between them. The CDR3 loop is CASSLGLSAFF. DNA for the CDR3: TGTGCCAGCAGTTTGGGCCTTTCGGCTTTCTTT.

The V and J genes are TRBV7-9 and TRBJ2-1, with 12 bases that match TRBD2. Germline V gene sequence: CDR1 SEHNR, CDR2 FQNEAQ (reference sequence). V shed 1 base, J shed 8 bases, and the junction held 6 bases outside the gene matches. There are 16 residues in the CDR3. The DNA of the CDR3 is TGTGCCAGCAGCTTAGACGCTAGCGGGAGGGCCTATGAGCAGTTCTTC. It specifies CASSLDASGRAYEQFF. The full variable domain, in which reference TRBV7-9 and TRBJ2-1 provide the parts outside the CDR3, is DTGVSQNPRHKITKRGQNVTFRCDPISEHNRLYWYRQTLGQGPEFLTYFQNEAQLEKSRLLSDRFSAERPKGSFSTLEIQRTEQGDSAMYLCASSLDASGRAYEQFFGPGTRLTVL.

The gene calls are TRBV19 and TRBJ2-7, with D hard to call. CDR3 length: 14 residues. Germline V gene sequence: CDR1 LNHDA, CDR2 SQIVND (reference sequence). V was clipped by 1 base and J by 2 bases, with 9 bases between them. The CDR3 sequence is CASSIGPRTYEQYF. The CDR3 region has the DNA TGTGCCAGTAGTATAGGGCCCAGAACCTACGAGCAGTACTTC.

This clone has a single count. J is TRBJ2-7 and V is TRBV6-6; D is unclear. The CDR3 runs 15 residues. The V and J ends lost 0 bases and 2 bases respectively, with 11 bases between them. In germline, CDR1 is MNHNY, CDR2 SVGAGI (reference sequence). This CDR3 is CASSYSEQPPYEQYF. DNA of the CDR3: TGTGCCAGCAGTTACTCCGAACAGCCGCCCTACGAGCAGTACTTC.

This chain uses TRBV19 with TRBJ2-2, with 8 positions matching TRBD1. Germline CDR1 is LNHDA and CDR2 is SQIVND (reference sequence). The trim removed 6 bases at V and 5 bases at J, leaving 8 bases unmatched. The CDR3 is 15 amino acids. In DNA, the CDR3 is TGTGCCAGTAGGATCCAGGGGGCGCGGACCGGGGAGCTGTTTTTT. Protein sequence: CASRIQGARTGELFF.

This clone came up once. The V call is TRBV11-3, the J call TRBJ2-1, with 7 bases identical to TRBD2. With V trimmed by 1 base and J by 10 bases, 13 bases remained unmatched. The CDR3 runs to 16 residues. Germline loops: CDR1 SGHNT, CDR2 YENEEA. CDR3 DNA: TGTGCCAGCAGCTTAGGGAGTGGGAGGGCCGATGGCGAGCAGTTCTTC. Protein: CASSLGSGRADGEQFF.

The chain links TRBV2 to TRBJ1-1; 7 bases are shared with TRBD1. CDR1 is SNHLY and CDR2 is FYNNEI in the germline V gene. The V segment lost 8 bases and the J segment 11 bases; nucleotides outside the gene matches: 17. The length of the CDR3 is 14 residues. CDR3: CASEGGTDLLVAFF. CDR3 in DNA: TGTGCCAGCGAAGGGGGGACAGACCTTTTGGTCGCTTTCTTT.

The chain couples TRBV13 to TRBJ2-1, with 7 bases identical to TRBD2. V trimming: 4 bases; J trimming: 6 bases; junction bases outside the gene matches: 9. CDR1 and CDR2 from the germline V gene are PRHDT and FYEKMQ (reference sequence). CDR3 length: 15 amino acids. As DNA, the CDR3 is TGTGCCAGCAGCTCTGGCGGGAGCGTGGGCAATGAGCAGTTCTTC. As protein: CASSSGGSVGNEQFF.

The chain recombines TRBV6-5 with TRBJ1-6; perhaps TRBD1 as D (5 bases). The CDR3 sequence is 16 residues long. Trimming shortened V by 2 bases and J by 10 bases, and 18 bases separated the two germline ends. Germline V gene data show CDR1 as MNHEY and CDR2 as SVGAGI. CDR3 sequence (DNA): TGTGCCAGCAGTTACGCGGGGGAATTTGGTGTCTCACCCCTCCACTTT. Its translation is CASSYAGEFGVSPLHF.

The chain couples TRBV15 to TRBJ2-1, with D perhaps matching TRBD2 (5 bases). Germline-derived CDR1 and CDR2 are LNHNV and YYDKDF (reference sequence). CDR3 length: 14 amino acids. The germline V and J ends were trimmed by 8 bases and 3 bases, with 14 bases remaining between them. CDR3 amino acids: CATSTGSNYNEQFF. CDR3 coding DNA: TGTGCCACCTCAACGGGGTCGAACTACAATGAGCAGTTCTTC.

This CDR3 is CASSGGTAKPYEQYF. CDR3 DNA: TGTGCCAGCAGCGGAGGGACAGCCAAACCCTACGAGCAGTACTTC. The chain combines TRBV9 with TRBJ2-7, with 7 nucleotides matching TRBD1. Germline V gene data show CDR1 as SGDLS and CDR2 as YYNGEE. The junction had 8 bases not matched to a gene; V was cut back by 3 bases and J by 2 bases. The CDR3 has 15 amino acids.

This chain connects TRBV5-6 to TRBJ2-1; D might be TRBD2 (5 bases). Trimming stripped 1 base from V and 5 bases from J, with 13 bases between. CDR3 length equals 15 residues. Germline V gene lookup returns CDR1 SGHDT and CDR2 YYEEEE. CDR3 DNA: TGTGCCAGCAGCTTGTTACTAGGATTAAACAATGAGCAGTTCTTC. Amino acid sequence: CASSLLLGLNNEQFF.

The chain links TRBV24-1 to TRBJ2-1; weak D call: TRBD2 (6 bases). The germline V and J ends were trimmed by 9 bases and 5 bases, with 16 bases remaining between them. Germline CDR1 KGHDR, CDR2 SFDVKD. The CDR3 is made up of 14 amino acids. The chain's CDR3 is CATSRWGDDNEQFF. The CDR3 DNA reads TGTGCCACCTCCCGATGGGGGGACGACAATGAGCAGTTCTTC.

Concerning this clone: Relative to the germline gene, one junction end is altered; a read error may explain this. The genes are TRBV5-6 and TRBJ1-2; 7 bases line up with TRBD1. Germline V lookup: CDR1 SGHDT, CDR2 YYEEEE. The CDR3 runs 13 residues. The CDR3, as DNA: TGTGCCAGCAGTTTGGGACAGCCCCTGGGCTACACCTTC. Protein product: CASSLGQPLGYTF.

This chain links TRBV11-2 with TRBJ2-7; the D is unclear. V was cut by 6 bases and J by 3 bases, with 15 bases left in between. Germline V lookup: CDR1 SGHAT, CDR2 FQNNGV. The CDR3 is 14 residues long. In DNA, the CDR3 is TGTGCCAGCAGTTACGGCGGTGCCATCTACGAGCAGTACTTC. Its protein product is CASSYGGAIYEQYF. Full variable domain (outside the CDR3, taken from reference TRBV11-2 and TRBJ2-7): EAGVAQSPRYKIIEKRQSVAFWCNPISGHATLYWYQQILGQGPKLLIQFQNNGVVDDSQLPKDRFSAERLKGVDSTLKIQPAKLEDSAVYLCASSYGGAIYEQYFGPGTRLTVT.

This clone was observed a single time. The V and J genes are TRBV30 and TRBJ2-5; 11 bases are a match to TRBD1. This CDR3 contains 17 residues. After removal of 0 bases from V and 5 bases from J, the junction contained 11 bases not matched to a gene. Looked up from germline, CDR1 is GTSNPN and CDR2 is SVGIG (reference sequence). The CDR3 sequence: CAWSVRAGQGAEETQYF. The CDR3 region has the DNA TGTGCCTGGAGTGTACGCGCCGGACAGGGGGCCGAGGAGACCCAGTACTTC.

The chain couples TRBV28 to TRBJ2-7; TRBD2 is a possible D gene (5 bases). Germline V gene data show CDR1 as MDHEN and CDR2 as SYDVKM. Trimming left V 5 bases short and J 2 bases short, with 19 bases between. The CDR3 extends over 16 amino acids. DNA of the CDR3: TGTGCCAGCAGTACACCCTCGGGGTTTCCCCCCTACGAGCAGTACTTC. Encoded protein: CASSTPSGFPPYEQYF.

J is TRBJ1-6 and V is TRBV2; tentative D call: TRBD1 (5 bases). This CDR3 is built from 13 residues. V was pared by 5 bases and J by 10 bases, with 12 bases between. Germline V gene sequence: CDR1 SNHLY, CDR2 FYNNEI. The CDR3 region has the DNA TGTGCCAGCAGTACGGACATCAACTCACCCCTCCACTTT. Translated, it gives CASSTDINSPLHF.

The V and J genes are TRBV15 and TRBJ2-7; no firm D call. This CDR3 comprises 15 residues. CDR1 is LNHNV and CDR2 is YYDKDF in the germline V gene (reference sequence). The germline V and J ends were trimmed by 0 bases and 2 bases, with 11 bases remaining between them. The CDR3 here is CATSRELGDPYEQYF. The CDR3 DNA follows: TGTGCCACCAGCAGAGAGCTGGGCGATCCCTACGAGCAGTACTTC. The variable domain in full, completed from reference TRBV15 and TRBJ2-7, reads DAMVIQNPRYQVTQFGKPVTLSCSQTLNHNVMYWYQQKSSQAPKLLFHYYDKDFNNEADTPDNFQSRRPNTSFCFLDIRSPGLGDTAMYLCATSRELGDPYEQYFGPGTRLTVT.

This clone came up once. The chain combines TRBV9 with TRBJ2-1; 12 bases map to TRBD2. The CDR3 spans 19 residues. CDR1 and CDR2 (germline): SGDLS, YYNGEE. Germline trimming cut 0 bases from V and 5 bases from J; bases unmatched to any gene: 12. CDR3: CASSVGPNLLAGGHNEQFF. The CDR3 bases are TGTGCCAGCAGCGTAGGCCCCAATCTCCTAGCGGGAGGGCACAATGAGCAGTTCTTC.